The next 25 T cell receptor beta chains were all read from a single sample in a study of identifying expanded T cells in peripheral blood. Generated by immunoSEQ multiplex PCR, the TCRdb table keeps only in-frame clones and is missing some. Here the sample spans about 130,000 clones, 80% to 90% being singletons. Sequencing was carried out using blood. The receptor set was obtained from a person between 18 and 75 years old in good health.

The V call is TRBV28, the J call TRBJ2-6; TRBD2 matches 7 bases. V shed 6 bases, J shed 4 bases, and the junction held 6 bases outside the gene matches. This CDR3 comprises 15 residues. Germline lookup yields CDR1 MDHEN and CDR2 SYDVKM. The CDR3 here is CASSPGGSGANVLTF. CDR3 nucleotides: TGTGCCAGCAGCCCGGGGGGATCCGGGGCCAACGTCCTGACTTTC.

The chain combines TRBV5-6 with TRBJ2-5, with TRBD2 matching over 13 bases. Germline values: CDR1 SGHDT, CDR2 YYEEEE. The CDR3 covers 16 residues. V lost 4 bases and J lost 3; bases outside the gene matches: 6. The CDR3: CASSRRLAGGEETQYF. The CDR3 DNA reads TGTGCCAGCAGCCGCAGACTAGCGGGGGGCGAAGAGACCCAGTACTTC.

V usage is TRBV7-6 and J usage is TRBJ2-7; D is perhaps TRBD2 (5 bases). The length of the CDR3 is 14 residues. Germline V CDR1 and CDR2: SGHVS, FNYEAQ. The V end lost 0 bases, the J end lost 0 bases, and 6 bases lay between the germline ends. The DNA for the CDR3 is TGTGCCAGCAGCTTAGCAGGGAGCTCCTACGAGCAGTACTTC. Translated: CASSLAGSSYEQYF.

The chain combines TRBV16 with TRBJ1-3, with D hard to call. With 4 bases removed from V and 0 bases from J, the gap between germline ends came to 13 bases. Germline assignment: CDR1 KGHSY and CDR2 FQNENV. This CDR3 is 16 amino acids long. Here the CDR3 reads CASSPDGSTSGNTIYF. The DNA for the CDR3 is TGTGCCAGCAGCCCCGACGGCAGCACCTCTGGAAACACCATATATTTT.

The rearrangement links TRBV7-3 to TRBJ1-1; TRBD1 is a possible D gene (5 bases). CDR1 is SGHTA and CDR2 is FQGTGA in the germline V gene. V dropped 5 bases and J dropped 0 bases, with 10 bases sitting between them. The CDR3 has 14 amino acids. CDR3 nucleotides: TGTGCCAGCAGCCAGGACAACCTGAACACTGAAGCTTTCTTT. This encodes CASSQDNLNTEAFF. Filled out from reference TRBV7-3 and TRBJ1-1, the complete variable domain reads GAGVSQTPSNKVTEKGKYVELRCDPISGHTALYWYRQSLGQGPEFLIYFQGTGAADDSGLPNDRFFAVRPEGSVSTLKIQRTERGDSAVYLCASSQDNLNTEAFFGQGTRLTVV.

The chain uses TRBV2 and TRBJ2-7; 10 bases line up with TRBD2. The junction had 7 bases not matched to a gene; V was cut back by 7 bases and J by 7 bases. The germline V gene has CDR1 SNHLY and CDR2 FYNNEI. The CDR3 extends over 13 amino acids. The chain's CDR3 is CASTSGRAGEQYF. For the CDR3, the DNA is TGTGCCAGCACAAGCGGGAGGGCGGGTGAGCAGTACTTC.

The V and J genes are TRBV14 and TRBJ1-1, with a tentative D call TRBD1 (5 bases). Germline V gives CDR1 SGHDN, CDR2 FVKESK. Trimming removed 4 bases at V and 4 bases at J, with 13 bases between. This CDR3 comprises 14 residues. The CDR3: CASSPLMGPTEAFF. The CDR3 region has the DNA TGTGCCAGCAGCCCGCTGATGGGACCCACTGAAGCTTTCTTT. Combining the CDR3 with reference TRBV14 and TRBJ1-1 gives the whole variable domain EAGVTQFPSHSVIEKGQTVTLRCDPISGHDNLYWYRRVMGKEIKFLLHFVKESKQDESGMPNNRFLAERTGGTYSTLKVQPAELEDSGVYFCASSPLMGPTEAFFGQGTRLTVV.

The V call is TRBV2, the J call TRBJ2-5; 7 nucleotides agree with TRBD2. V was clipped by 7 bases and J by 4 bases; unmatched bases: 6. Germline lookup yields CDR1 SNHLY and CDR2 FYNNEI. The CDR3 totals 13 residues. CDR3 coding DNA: TGTGCCAGCACCCAGACTAGCAGAGAGACCCAGTACTTC. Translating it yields CASTQTSRETQYF.

DNA for the CDR3: TGTGCCAGTAGTATCCGGACTAATTCCGGGACTAGATTCTACGAGCAGTACTTC. It specifies CASSIRTNSGTRFYEQYF. The chain combines TRBV19 with TRBJ2-7, with TRBD2 matching over 8 bases. CDR3 length: 18 amino acids. Germline lookup yields CDR1 LNHDA and CDR2 SQIVND (reference sequence). The V segment lost 3 bases and the J segment 3 bases; nucleotides outside the gene matches: 16.

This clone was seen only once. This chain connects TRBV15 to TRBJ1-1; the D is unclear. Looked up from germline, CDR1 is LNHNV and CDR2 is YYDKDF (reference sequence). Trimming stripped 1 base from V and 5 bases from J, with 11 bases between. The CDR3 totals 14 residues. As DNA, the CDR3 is TGTGCCACCAGCAGAGTCGACATTTCAACTGAAGCTTTCTTT. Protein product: CATSRVDISTEAFF.

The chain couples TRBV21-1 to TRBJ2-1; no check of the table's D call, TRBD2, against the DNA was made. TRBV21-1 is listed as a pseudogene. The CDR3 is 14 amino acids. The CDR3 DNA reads TGTGCCAGCAGCAACCGACTAGTTCTCGAGGTCTTGTTCTTC. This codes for CASSNRLVLEVLFF.

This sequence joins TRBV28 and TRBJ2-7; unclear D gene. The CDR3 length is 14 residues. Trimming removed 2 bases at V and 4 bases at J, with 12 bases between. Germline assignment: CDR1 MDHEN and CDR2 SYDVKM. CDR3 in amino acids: CASSLSNSIYEQYF. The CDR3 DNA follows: TGTGCCAGCAGTTTAAGTAACAGCATTTACGAGCAGTACTTC.

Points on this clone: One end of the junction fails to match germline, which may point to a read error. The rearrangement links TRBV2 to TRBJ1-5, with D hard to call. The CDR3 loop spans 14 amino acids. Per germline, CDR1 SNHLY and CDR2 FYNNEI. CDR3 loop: CASNEARAGQPQHF. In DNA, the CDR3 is TGTGCCAGCAATGAAGCAAGGGCCGGTCAGCCCCAGCATTTT.

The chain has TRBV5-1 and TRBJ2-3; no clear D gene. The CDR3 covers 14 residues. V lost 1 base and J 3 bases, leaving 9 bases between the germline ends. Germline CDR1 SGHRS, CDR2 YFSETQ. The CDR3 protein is CASSLRLGTDTQYF. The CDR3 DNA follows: TGCGCCAGCAGCTTGAGGCTAGGGACAGATACGCAGTATTTT.

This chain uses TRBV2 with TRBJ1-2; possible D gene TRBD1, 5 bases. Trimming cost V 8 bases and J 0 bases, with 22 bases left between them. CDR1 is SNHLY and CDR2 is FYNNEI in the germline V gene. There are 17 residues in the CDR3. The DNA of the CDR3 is TGTGCCAGCTCCCCCCGGAACCGACAGATGACTAACTATGGCTACACCTTC. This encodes CASSPRNRQMTNYGYTF.

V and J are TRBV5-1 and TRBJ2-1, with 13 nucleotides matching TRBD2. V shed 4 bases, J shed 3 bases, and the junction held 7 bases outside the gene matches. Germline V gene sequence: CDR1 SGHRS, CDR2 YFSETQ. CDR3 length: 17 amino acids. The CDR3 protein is CASSQNRLAGGYNEQFF. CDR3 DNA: TGCGCCAGCAGCCAGAATAGACTAGCGGGAGGCTACAATGAGCAGTTCTTC.

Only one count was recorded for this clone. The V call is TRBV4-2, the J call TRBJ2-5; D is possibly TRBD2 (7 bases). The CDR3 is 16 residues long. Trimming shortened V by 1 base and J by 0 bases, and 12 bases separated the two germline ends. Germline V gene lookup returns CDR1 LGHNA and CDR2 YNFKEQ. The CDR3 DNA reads TGTGCCAGCAGCCAAGGGGGGGGCCCGTACCAAGAGACCCAGTACTTC. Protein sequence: CASSQGGGPYQETQYF.

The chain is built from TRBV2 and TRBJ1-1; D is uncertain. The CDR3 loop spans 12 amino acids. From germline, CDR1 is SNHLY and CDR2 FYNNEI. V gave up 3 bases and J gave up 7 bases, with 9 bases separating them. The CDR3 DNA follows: TGTGCCAGCAGTGATCGCCAGATTGAAGCTTTCTTT. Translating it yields CASSDRQIEAFF.

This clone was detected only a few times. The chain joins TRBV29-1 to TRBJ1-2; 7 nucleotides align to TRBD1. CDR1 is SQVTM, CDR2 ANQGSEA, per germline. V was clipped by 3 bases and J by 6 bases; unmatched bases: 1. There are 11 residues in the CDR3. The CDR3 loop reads CSVDRGNGYTF. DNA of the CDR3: TGCAGCGTTGACAGGGGGAATGGCTACACCTTC.

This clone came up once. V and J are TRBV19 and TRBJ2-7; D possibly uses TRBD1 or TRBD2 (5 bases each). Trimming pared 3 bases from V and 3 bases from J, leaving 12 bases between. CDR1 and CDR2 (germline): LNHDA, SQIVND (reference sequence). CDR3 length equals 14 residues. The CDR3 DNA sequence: TGTGCCAGTAGTATCCGGGGCCTAGGCTACGAGCAGTACTTC. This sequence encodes CASSIRGLGYEQYF. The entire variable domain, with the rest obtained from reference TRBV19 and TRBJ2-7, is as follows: DGGITQSPKYLFRKEGQNVTLSCEQNLNHDAMYWYRQDPGQGLRLIYYSQIVNDFQKGDIAEGYSVSREKKESFPLTVTSAQKNPTAFYLCASSIRGLGYEQYFGPGTRLTVT.

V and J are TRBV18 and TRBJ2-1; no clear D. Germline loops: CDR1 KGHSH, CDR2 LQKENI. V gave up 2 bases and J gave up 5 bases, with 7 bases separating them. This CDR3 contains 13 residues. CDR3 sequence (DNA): TGTGCCAGCTCACCATCGCCGGACAATGAGCAGTTCTTC. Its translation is CASSPSPDNEQFF. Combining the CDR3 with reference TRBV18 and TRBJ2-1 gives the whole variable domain NAGVMQNPRHLVRRRGQEARLRCSPMKGHSHVYWYRQLPEEGLKFMVYLQKENIIDESGMPKERFSAEFPKEGPSILRIQQVVRGDSAAYFCASSPSPDNEQFFGPGTRLTVL.

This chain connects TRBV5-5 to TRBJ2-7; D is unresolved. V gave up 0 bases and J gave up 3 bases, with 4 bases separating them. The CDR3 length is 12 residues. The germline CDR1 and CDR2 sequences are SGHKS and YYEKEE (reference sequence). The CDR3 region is CASSLVFYEQYF. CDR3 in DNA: TGTGCCAGCAGCTTGGTGTTCTACGAGCAGTACTTC.

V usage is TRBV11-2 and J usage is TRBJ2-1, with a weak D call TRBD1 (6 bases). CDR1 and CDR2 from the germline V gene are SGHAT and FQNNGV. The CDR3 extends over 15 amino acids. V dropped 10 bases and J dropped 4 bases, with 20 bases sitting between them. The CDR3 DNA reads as TGTGCCACCAAACGTCAGGGGTCCCTGTACAATGAGCAGTTCTTC. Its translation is CATKRQGSLYNEQFF.

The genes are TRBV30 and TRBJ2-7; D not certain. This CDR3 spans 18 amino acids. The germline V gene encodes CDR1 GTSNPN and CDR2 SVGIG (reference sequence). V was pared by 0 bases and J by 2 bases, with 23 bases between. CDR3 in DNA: TGTGCCTGGAGTGTACTTTTGAGGTTTGCCCAACTTCCCTACGAGCAGTACTTC. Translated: CAWSVLLRFAQLPYEQYF. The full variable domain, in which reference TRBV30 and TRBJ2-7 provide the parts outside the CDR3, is SQTIHQWPATLVQPVGSPLSLECTVEGTSNPNLYWYRQAAGRGLQLLFYSVGIGQISSEVPQNLSASRPQDRQFILSSKKLLLSDSGFYLCAWSVLLRFAQLPYEQYFGPGTRLTVT.

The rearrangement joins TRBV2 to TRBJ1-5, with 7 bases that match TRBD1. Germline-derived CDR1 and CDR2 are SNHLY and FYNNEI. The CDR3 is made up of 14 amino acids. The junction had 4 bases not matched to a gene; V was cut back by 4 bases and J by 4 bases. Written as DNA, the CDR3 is TGTGCCAGCAGTGCCCAACAGGGGAATCAGCCCCAGCATTTT. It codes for CASSAQQGNQPQHF.